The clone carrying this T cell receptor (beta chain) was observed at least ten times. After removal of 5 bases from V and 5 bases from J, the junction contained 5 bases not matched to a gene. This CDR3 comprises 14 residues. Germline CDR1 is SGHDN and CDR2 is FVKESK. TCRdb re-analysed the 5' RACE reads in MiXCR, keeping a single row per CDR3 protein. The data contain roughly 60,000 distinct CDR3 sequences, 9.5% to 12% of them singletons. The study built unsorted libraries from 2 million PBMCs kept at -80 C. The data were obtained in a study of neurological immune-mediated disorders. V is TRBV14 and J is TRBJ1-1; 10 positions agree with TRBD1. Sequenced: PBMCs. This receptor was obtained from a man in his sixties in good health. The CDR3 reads CASSRQGAGTEAFF. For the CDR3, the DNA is TGTGCCAGCAGCAGACAGGGGGCCGGTACTGAAGCTTTCTTT.